This T cell receptor (beta chain) was sequenced during a study of shared clonotypes between healthy human individuals. Here immunoSEQ multiplex PCR was the method, and the copy in TCRdb shows in-frame clones only, minus some. The sample contains around 2.5 million clones, 80% to 95% of which appear only once. Adult Caucasians living in Nashville, Tennessee made up all of the donors. V dropped 9 bases and J dropped 0; count of bases not matched to a gene: 7. Looked up from germline, CDR1 is SNHLY and CDR2 is FYNNEI. The length of the CDR3 is 15 residues. The receptor was isolated from a man younger than 35 in good health. Some clones in this sample may be carry-over from other donors' samples. The gene calls are TRBV2 and TRBJ2-1; 8 bases map to TRBD2. Sequenced material: naive CD4+ T cells from PBMCs. Subset meaning: CD45RA+ positively selected. Written as DNA, the CDR3 is TGTGCCAGGAGATGGAGCGGGGGCTCCTACAATGAGCAGTTCTTC. It specifies CARRWSGGSYNEQFF.